This paragraph covers one T cell receptor beta chain sequence. Its antigen is not known. The library targeted TCRbeta and was prepared with unique molecular identifiers. TCRdb re-derived calls from the PCR reads in MiXCR, one entry per CDR3 protein. Of hundreds of thousands of distinct CDR3 sequences listed, 15% to 20% are singletons. This entry belongs to a study of T-cell reconstitution after alpha-beta-depleted transplantation in children. The CDR3 runs to 16 residues. J gave up 3 bases and V 5 bases, and 7 bases lay outside the gene matches. Germline assignment: CDR1 MNHEY and CDR2 SVGAGI. Regarding the study as a whole: Most T-cell counts and diversity one year after the transplant came from T cells that were newly produced. Several hundred rapidly expanded clones from non-depleted graft cells reportedly supplied alpha-beta T cells about two months post-transplant.

The receptor comes from a boy under two years old who had a stem cell transplant for Wiskott-Aldrich syndrome, so the T cells may come from the graft donor. Source: PBMCs, mostly from graft donor cells, taken 360 days after TCRalphabeta/CD19-depleted stem cell transplant. The chain employs TRBV6-5 and TRBJ2-5, with 12 bases matching TRBD2. The DNA of the CDR3 is TGTGCCAGCAGTCCCTGGACTAGCGGGATGAAAGAGACCCAGTACTTC. Translation: CASSPWTSGMKETQYF.